Reported below is one T cell receptor (beta chain). The record originates from a study of T-cell reconstitution after alpha-beta-depleted transplantation in children. Trimming took 6 bases from V and 2 from J, leaving 14 bases between them. From germline, CDR1 is SGHTA and CDR2 FQGNSA. The CDR3 is 15 amino acids. The authors prepared the TCRbeta library with unique molecular identifiers. TCRdb used MiXCR to reprocess the PCR reads, holding one entry per CDR3 protein. The sample consists of some 590,000 distinct CDR3 sequences, about 11% of them appearing once. The sample here was PBMCs from the stem cell graft donor, taken from the stem cell graft. This chain joins TRBV7-2 and TRBJ1-3; D might be TRBD1 (5 bases). This TCR derives from a human donor who donated a stem cell graft to a child with acute myeloid leukemia. DNA of the CDR3: TGTGCCAGCAGTCTAGCGGGGGAGGCTGGAAACACCATATATTTT. It encodes CASSLAGEAGNTIYF.